This T cell receptor (beta chain) was obtained from a study of naive and memory T cell subsets. The germline CDR1 and CDR2 sequences are MNHEY and SVGEGT. CDR3 length: 15 residues. Trimming pared 2 bases from V and 9 bases from J, leaving 17 bases between. Ligated cDNA underwent four rounds of PCR with nested alpha and beta constant region primers and SP2. Reverse transcription of blood and skin TCR RNA was primed at alpha and beta constant regions. TCRdb itself ran the 5' RACE reads through MiXCR, one entry per CDR3 protein. The table lists 50,000 or so distinct CDR3 sequences, 7.2% of them singletons, with around 9.6% in the top ten. Study-wide findings and caveats: Potentially, T cell activation and differentiation skew this RNA-based measurement.

A UMI-containing oligonucleotide was joined by 3' ligation to the TCR cDNA template. Whole blood, 2.5 ml, came from adult healthy volunteers. Unsorted total RNA, about 1 to 1000 ng, was DNase treated before reverse transcription. At least ten counts were recorded for this clonotype. Its antigen is unidentified. The clonotype was recovered from a male donor in good health. The rearrangement links TRBV6-2 or TRBV6-3 to TRBJ2-1; D is ambiguous. The CDR3 here is CASSYPAAGRFEQFF. The CDR3 DNA reads TGTGCCAGCAGTTACCCGGCGGCAGGCCGTTTTGAGCAGTTCTTC.